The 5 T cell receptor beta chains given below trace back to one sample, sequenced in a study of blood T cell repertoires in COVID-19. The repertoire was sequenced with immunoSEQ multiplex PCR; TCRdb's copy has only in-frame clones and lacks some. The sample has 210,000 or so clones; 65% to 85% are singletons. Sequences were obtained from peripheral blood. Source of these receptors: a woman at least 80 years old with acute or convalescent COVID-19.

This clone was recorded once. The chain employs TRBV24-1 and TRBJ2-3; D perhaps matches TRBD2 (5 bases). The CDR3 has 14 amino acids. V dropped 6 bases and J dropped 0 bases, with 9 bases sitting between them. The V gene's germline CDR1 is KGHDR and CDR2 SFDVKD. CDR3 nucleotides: TGTGCCACCAGTAGAGGGCTGAGCACAGATACGCAGTATTTT. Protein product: CATSRGLSTDTQYF.

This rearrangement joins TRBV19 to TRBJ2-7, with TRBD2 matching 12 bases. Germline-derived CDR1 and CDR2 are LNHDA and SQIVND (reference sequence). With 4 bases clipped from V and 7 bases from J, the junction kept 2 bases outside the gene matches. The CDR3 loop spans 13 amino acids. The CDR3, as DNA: TGTGCCAGTAGTACCGGGACTAGCGGGGAGCAGTACTTC. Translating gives CASSTGTSGEQYF.

CDR3 sequence reads: CASRRTENTGELFF. CDR3 sequence (DNA): TGTGCCAGCAGGCGGACAGAAAACACCGGGGAGCTGTTTTTT. V gene TRBV7-8 combines with J gene TRBJ2-2; D perhaps matches TRBD1 (6 bases). V was shortened by 6 bases and J by 2 bases, with 10 bases between the two germline ends. Germline V gives CDR1 SGHVS, CDR2 FQNEAQ. This CDR3 is built from 14 residues.

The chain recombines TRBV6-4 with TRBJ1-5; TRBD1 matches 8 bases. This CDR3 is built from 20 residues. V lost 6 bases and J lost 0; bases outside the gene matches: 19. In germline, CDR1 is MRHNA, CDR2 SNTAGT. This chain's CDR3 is CASSPDPGRGPPYSNQPQHF. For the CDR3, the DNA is TGTGCCAGCAGCCCCGATCCCGGCAGGGGGCCCCCTTATAGCAATCAGCCCCAGCATTTT.

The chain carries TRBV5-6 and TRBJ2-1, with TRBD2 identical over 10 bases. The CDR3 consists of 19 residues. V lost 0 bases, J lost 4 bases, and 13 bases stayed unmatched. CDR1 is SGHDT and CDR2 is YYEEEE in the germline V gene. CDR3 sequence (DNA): TGTGCCAGCAGCTTGGCGGTATCTAGCGGGAGAGGTTTGTACAATGAGCAGTTCTTC. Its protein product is CASSLAVSSGRGLYNEQFF.